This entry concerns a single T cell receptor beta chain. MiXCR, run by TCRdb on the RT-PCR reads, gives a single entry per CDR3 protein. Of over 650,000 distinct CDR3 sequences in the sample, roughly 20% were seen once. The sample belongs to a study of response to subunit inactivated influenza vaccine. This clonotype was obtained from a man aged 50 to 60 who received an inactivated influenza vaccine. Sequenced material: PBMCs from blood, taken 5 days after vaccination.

CDR3 amino acids: CASSRDQETQYF. CDR3 DNA: TGTGCCAGCAGCCGGGATCAAGAGACCCAGTACTTC. V is TRBV25-1 and J is TRBJ2-5, with a tentative D call TRBD2 (5 bases). V was clipped by 6 bases and J by 2 bases, with 7 bases between them. Germline V lookup: CDR1 MGHDK, CDR2 SYGVNS. The length of the CDR3 is 12 residues.